This T cell receptor (beta chain) was captured by sequencing in a study of identifying expanded T cells in peripheral blood. Overall study findings and caveats: Variance in clone template counts between roughly 2-week samples significantly increased with total template count across all healthy donors.

Trimming shortened V by 1 base and J by 6 bases, and 16 bases separated the two germline ends. The CDR3 covers 15 residues. Germline CDR1 reads SGHTA; CDR2 reads FQGNSA. A note on this clone: Its antigen is not identified.

TCRdb's table, derived via immunoSEQ multiplex PCR, lists solely in-frame clones and lacks some. This sample has approximately 80,000 clones, with 70% to 90% found just once. The chain is built from TRBV7-2 and TRBJ2-7; a weak D match, TRBD2 (6 bases). What was sequenced was blood. This TCR derives from a person between 18 and 69 years old in good health. CDR3 bases: TGTGCCAGCAGCTTAGGGCCGGCGGAGGGTACCGAGCAGTACTTC. This sequence encodes CASSLGPAEGTEQYF.